This is a list of T cell receptor beta chains from one sample in a study of beta chain features in type 1 diabetes. Assay used: immunoSEQ multiplex PCR; TCRdb lists only in-frame clones, some missing. The data contain around 150,000 clones, about 8.1% of them singletons. Source material: central memory CD4+ T cells from blood. These receptors all stem from a man aged 18 to 29 in good health. CDR3s include the opening cysteine and the closing phenylalanine or tryptophan. A D gene is named only where the DNA matches it firmly. The size of a clone is reported for some rows only, either as once, few or many, or as a class for expanded clones.

clone_size j_call d_call v_call cdr3_nt cdr3_aa
few TRBJ2-6 . TRBV7-9 TGTGCCAGCAGCCTATTAAATACTGGGGCCAACGTCCTGACTTTC CASSLLNTGANVLTF
few TRBJ2-5 TRBD1 TRBV5-1 TGCGCCAGCAGCTTGGAGGGACAGCCTCAAGAGACCCAGTACTTC CASSLEGQPQETQYF
. TRBJ2-2 TRBD1 TRBV27 TGTGCCAGCAGTATGGGACAGTACACCGGGGAGCTGTTTTTT CASSMGQYTGELFF
many TRBJ2-4 . TRBV25-1 TGTGCCAGCAATGGAGCAGACGCGCTAGCCAAAAACATTCAGTACTTC CASNGADALAKNIQYF
few TRBJ1-2 TRBD1 TRBV6-6 TGTGCCAGCAGCCAAACTGACAGGGGCGGCTACACCTTC CASSQTDRGGYTF
once TRBJ2-7 TRBD2 TRBV6-6 TGTGCCAGCAGTGCTAGCGGGAGCTCCTACGAGCAGTACTTC CASSASGSSYEQYF
many TRBJ2-2 . TRBV14 TGTGCCAGCAGCCCACAGTTCACCGGGGAGCTGTTTTTT CASSPQFTGELFF
few TRBJ2-2 . TRBV7-3 TGTGCCAGCAGCTTAAATCCAGGGGACACCGGGGAGCTGTTTTTT CASSLNPGDTGELFF
few TRBJ1-2 . TRBV15 TGTGCCACCGCTCCCGGAGACTCCTATGGCTACACCTTC CATAPGDSYGYTF
. TRBJ1-6 . TRBV7-3 TGTGCCAGCAGCTTTGGGGCGAATTCACCCCTCCACTTT CASSFGANSPLHF
many TRBJ1-3 TRBD1 TRBV9 TGTGCCAGCAGCGGGGGACAGGGGACTGGAAACACCATATATTTT CASSGGQGTGNTIYF
. TRBJ2-1 . TRBV7-9 TGTGCCAGCAGCTTACAGGGGTACAATGAGCAGTTCTTC CASSLQGYNEQFF
. TRBJ2-3 TRBD2 TRBV5-1 TGCGCCAGCAGCCAAACGACTAGCGGGAGAACAGATACGCAGTATTTT CASSQTTSGRTDTQYF
many TRBJ2-7 . TRBV27 TGTGCCAGCAGTTTAAATCCCCAGGTTTACGAGCAGTACTTC CASSLNPQVYEQYF
few TRBJ1-4 . TRBV7-9 TGTGCCAGCAGCTATACAGGACGTGCTAATGAAAAACTGTTTTTT CASSYTGRANEKLFF
. TRBJ2-1 . TRBV7-2 TGTGCCAGCAGCGCCTACCCCACCCCCCCCTACAATGAGCAGTTCTTC CASSAYPTPPYNEQFF
few TRBJ2-7 . TRBV5-4 TGTGCCAGCAGCTTGACAGGGAAAGGCGAGCAGTACTTC CASSLTGKGEQYF
. TRBJ2-6 . TRBV19 TGTGCCAGTAGTTTGGCGTTGGACACCTCTGGGGCCAACGTCCTGACTTTC CASSLALDTSGANVLTF
. TRBJ1-2 . TRBV7-9 TGTGCCAGCAGCCCCATTGACAGGTCGGCTCATGGCTACACCTTC CASSPIDRSAHGYTF
few TRBJ1-4 . TRBV5-1 TGCGCCAGCAGCTTGCAAGCGGAGGCTAATGAAAAACTGTTTTTT CASSLQAEANEKLFF
. TRBJ1-1 . TRBV5-6 TGTGCCAGCAGCTCCCAGGGTCGCGGCAACCTGAACACTGAAGCTTTCTTT CASSSQGRGNLNTEAFF
few TRBJ2-1 TRBD2 TRBV5-1 TGCGCCAGCAGCGCGGCGGGGGAGCTATACAATGAGCAGTTCTTC CASSAAGELYNEQFF
few TRBJ2-3 . TRBV27 TGTGCCAGCAGTTTATTGTCGGGGAGTGGCACAGATACGCAGTATTTT CASSLLSGSGTDTQYF
. TRBJ1-1 TRBD1 TRBV30 TGTGCCTGGAGGGCACTGGGACAGGGGGACACTGAAGCTTTCTTT CAWRALGQGDTEAFF
. TRBJ1-4 TRBD1 TRBV28 TGTGCCAGCAGCCCGGGACAGGGTGGTGAAAAACTGTTTTTT CASSPGQGGEKLFF
few TRBJ2-3 . TRBV18 TGTGCCAGCACCCGGGAAAACACAGATACGCAGTATTTT CASTRENTDTQYF
few TRBJ1-1 . TRBV7-6 TGTGCCAGCAGCACACGGCGGGGCACTGAAGCTTTCTTT CASSTRRGTEAFF
. TRBJ1-6 . TRBV7-5 TGTGTCAGAAGCTTAAGGGACAGGGGGAGGATCACCCTCCACTTT CVRSLRDRGRITLHF
many TRBJ2-1 . TRBV29-1 TGCAGCGCAACAGGGTTATTTTATGAGAGTGAGCAGTTCTTC CSATGLFYESEQFF
few TRBJ2-7 TRBD1 TRBV7-8 TGTGCCAGCAGCAACAGACAGGGAATGGACTACGAGCAGTACTTC CASSNRQGMDYEQYF
few TRBJ2-1 . TRBV21-1 TGTGCCAGCAGCAAGGGGTGCGGGACCTACAATGAGCAGTTCTTC CASSKGCGTYNEQFF
. TRBJ2-5 . TRBV28 TGTGCCAGCAGTTTGGAGCGGGAGACCCAGTACTTC CASSLERETQYF
. TRBJ2-1 . TRBV7-3 TGTGCCAGCAGCCCATACACAAGTGCTGAGCAGTTCTTC CASSPYTSAEQFF
many TRBJ1-2 . TRBV30 TGTGCCTGGAGTGTACATGGGCAGAACTATGGCTACACCTTC CAWSVHGQNYGYTF
. TRBJ1-2 . TRBV6-5 TGTGCCAGCAGTTACTCGAGCGGGCAGAGGGACTATGGCTACACCTTC CASSYSSGQRDYGYTF
. TRBJ1-5 TRBD1 TRBV5-6 TGTGCCAGCAGCGAGGGACAGTCGAATCAGCCCCAGCATTTT CASSEGQSNQPQHF
few TRBJ2-7 TRBD1 TRBV7-2 TGTGCCAGCAGCCCGGACAGGTTGACCTACGAGCAGTACTTC CASSPDRLTYEQYF
. TRBJ1-2 . TRBV28 TGTGCCAGCAGTACCGGGACTGACCATGGCTACACCTTC CASSTGTDHGYTF
many TRBJ1-1 . TRBV12-5 TGTGCTAGTGGTTCGCTAGGAGAGGGAACTGAAGCTTTCTTT CASGSLGEGTEAFF
. TRBJ2-3 TRBD2 TRBV7-9 TGTGCCAGCAGCTTACCCCACCGACTAGCGGGAGTCACAGATACGCAGTATTTT CASSLPHRLAGVTDTQYF
many TRBJ2-7 . TRBV23-1 TGCGCCAGCAGTCAATCGACAACCTACGAGCAGTACTTC CASSQSTTYEQYF
few TRBJ2-3 . TRBV9 TGTGCCAGCAGCGTAGAACAGCGGCCAATAGATACGCAGTATTTT CASSVEQRPIDTQYF
. TRBJ2-3 TRBD2 TRBV18 TGTGCCAGCTCCCCCAGGACTAGCGGGGGAACAGATACGCAGTATTTT CASSPRTSGGTDTQYF
. TRBJ2-7 . TRBV5-1 TGCGCCAGCAGCTTGGATGACAGTTTATGGTACTTC CASSLDDSLWYF
. TRBJ2-5 . TRBV28 TGTGCCAGCAGTTTTCCGGGGGAGACCCAGTACTTC CASSFPGETQYF
. TRBJ2-5 TRBD2 TRBV9 TGTGCCAGCAGCGTAGCGAAGGGAGGGGAGACCCAGTACTTC CASSVAKGGETQYF
few TRBJ2-3 . TRBV7-2 TGTGCCAGCAGCCCACAGGCGTCCTCGGATACGCAGTATTTT CASSPQASSDTQYF
few TRBJ1-5 TRBD1 TRBV15 TGTGCCACAGGGCCAAGGACAGGGTATCAGCCCCAGCATTTT CATGPRTGYQPQHF
. TRBJ2-1 TRBD1 TRBV28 TGTGCCAGTTATACCAGGGGGAATGAGCAGTTCTTC CASYTRGNEQFF
many TRBJ2-1 . TRBV23-1 TGCGCCAGCAGTCGTACAGGGATAGATGAGCAGTTCTTC CASSRTGIDEQFF
few TRBJ2-7 . TRBV29-1 TGCAGCGCCCGTAGACAGGATTCCTACGAGCAGTACTTC CSARRQDSYEQYF
few TRBJ2-3 TRBD2 TRBV4-2 TGTGCCAGCAGCCTCCAAGCCAGCGGGGGGGGTACAGATACGCAGTATTTT CASSLQASGGGTDTQYF